This is a list of T cell receptor beta chains from one sample in a study of blood T cell repertoires in COVID-19. Sequenced by immunoSEQ multiplex PCR; TCRdb stores in-frame clones only, minus some. The sample yields about 280,000 clones, 75% to 90% seen once. The sample consisted of PBMCs or T cells enriched from blood (not recorded which). The receptors were gathered from a woman aged 50 to 60 who had recovered from COVID-19. Both conserved end residues are part of each CDR3. Some rows mark clone size as missing; the rest say once, few, many or name a class of expanded clone.

.,TRBV19,TRBJ1-5,CASSGTGGGQPQHF
few,TRBV5-8,TRBJ2-3,CASRILAGATGTQYF
.,TRBV19,TRBJ1-2,CASSIVLADGYTF
few,TRBV29-1,TRBJ1-2,CSDHSGGDTHNYGYTF
.,TRBV15,TRBJ1-3,CATSRDRASGNTIYF
few,TRBV19,TRBJ1-1,CASSIGVGSPGLNTEAFF
.,TRBV30,TRBJ2-7,CAWSVGRGKQYF
.,TRBV28,TRBJ1-1,CARIPRGTMNTEAFF
.,TRBV7-8,TRBJ1-1,CASRIQGQSTEAFF
.,TRBV7-9,TRBJ2-7,CASSLAVPPREQYF
.,TRBV7-9,TRBJ2-7,CASSVDRDPLTYEQYF
.,TRBV3-1/TRBV3-2,TRBJ2-2,CASSQALTSGTGELFF
.,TRBV19,TRBJ2-5,CASSPGQKLGTQYF
.,TRBV12-2,TRBJ2-7,CASRSAFISLTGSSYEQYF
.,TRBV7-6,TRBJ2-7,CASSVTSGAPYEQYF
.,TRBV30,TRBJ1-4,CAWSPRQSSEKLFF
.,TRBV6-5,TRBJ1-2,CASSPDRGYGYTF
few,TRBV6-5,TRBJ1-5,CASSRDYSNQPQHF
.,TRBV10-3,TRBJ2-1,CAISAGQGSGNEQFF
.,TRBV18,TRBJ2-2,CASSPYKGSGELFF
.,TRBV30,TRBJ1-6,CALRRDSPLHF
.,TRBV20-1,TRBJ1-2,CSARYRDGYTF